Shown below are 24 T cell receptor beta chains from a single sample sequenced in a study of blood T cell repertoires in COVID-19. Profiled with immunoSEQ multiplex PCR; TCRdb holds only in-frame clones, not every one. The top ten hold about 0.9% of the sample, which has about 370,000 clones, more than 85% seen once. Sequencing was performed on PBMCs or T cells enriched from blood (not recorded which). These receptors came from a woman aged 40 to 50 who had been exposed to COVID-19.

This clone was picked up one time. The chain employs TRBV4-1 and TRBJ1-4; a possible D gene is TRBD1 (5 bases). Trimming cost V 0 bases and J 5 bases, with 10 bases left between them. CDR3 length: 15 residues. In germline, CDR1 is MGHRA, CDR2 YSYEKL. The CDR3 loop reads CASSQEGQLNEKLFF. The DNA for the CDR3 is TGCGCCAGCAGCCAAGAGGGGCAGCTAAATGAAAAACTGTTTTTT.

This rearrangement joins TRBV5-5 to TRBJ1-1; D is unresolved. There are 15 residues in the CDR3. With 3 bases removed from V and 3 bases from J, the gap between germline ends came to 15 bases. Germline lookup yields CDR1 SGHKS and CDR2 YYEKEE (reference sequence). The CDR3 loop reads CASSSLGRSDTEAFF. As DNA, the CDR3 is TGTGCCAGCAGCTCGTTGGGCCGTTCCGACACTGAAGCTTTCTTT. Drawing the rest from reference TRBV5-5 and TRBJ1-1, the complete variable domain is DAGVTQSPTHLIKTRGQQVTLRCSPISGHKSVSWYQQVLGQGPQFIFQYYEKEERGRGNFPDRFSARQFPNYSSELNVNALLLGDSALYLCASSSLGRSDTEAFFGQGTRLTVV.

The chain is built from TRBV6-5 and TRBJ2-2, with a weak D call TRBD2 (6 bases). V lost 10 bases and J 4 bases, leaving 13 bases between the germline ends. The CDR3 is made up of 13 amino acids. Germline CDR1 is MNHEY and CDR2 is SVGAGI. The CDR3 nucleotides are TGTGCCATCCAAAGGGGAGGCACCGGGGAGCTGTTTTTT. Protein sequence: CAIQRGGTGELFF.

This clone was counted a single time. V gene TRBV6-5 combines with J gene TRBJ1-2; 7 bases are a match to TRBD1. This CDR3 region has 13 residues. The trim removed 6 bases at V and 7 bases at J, leaving 8 bases unmatched. From germline, CDR1 is MNHEY and CDR2 SVGAGI. The CDR3 DNA is TGTGCCAGCAGACAGGGGAAGGAGTCTGGCTACACCTTC. It specifies CASRQGKESGYTF.

The gene calls are TRBV9 and TRBJ1-4, with D uncertain. The germline V and J ends were trimmed by 4 bases and 2 bases, with 9 bases remaining between them. CDR1 SGDLS and CDR2 YYNGEE come from the germline V gene. The CDR3 loop spans 14 amino acids. CDR3 protein: CASSPRDTNEKLFF. CDR3 DNA: TGTGCCAGCAGCCCCCGGGATACTAATGAAAAACTGTTTTTT.

The chain is built from TRBV6-1 and TRBJ1-5, with D possibly matching TRBD1 (6 bases). Trimming stripped 4 bases from V and 0 bases from J, with 13 bases between. The CDR3 covers 16 residues. The germline gives CDR1 MNHNS, CDR2 SASEGT. This CDR3 reads CASSGQVGHSNQPQHF. The CDR3, as DNA: TGTGCCAGCAGTGGACAGGTCGGCCATAGCAATCAGCCCCAGCATTTT.

The chain recombines TRBV2 with TRBJ1-6, with TRBD1 identical over 9 bases. The CDR3 is 16 amino acids. The V and J ends lost 6 bases and 4 bases, in that order; junction bases with no gene match: 7. Germline V gene data show CDR1 as SNHLY and CDR2 as FYNNEI. CDR3 sequence reads: CASSRDGTGYNSPLHF. In DNA, the CDR3 is TGTGCCAGCAGCAGAGACGGGACAGGGTATAATTCACCCCTCCACTTT.

The gene calls are TRBV11-1 and TRBJ2-1; D may be TRBD2 (7 bases). Germline V lookup: CDR1 SGHAT, CDR2 FQDESV (reference sequence). This CDR3 is 16 amino acids long. The germline V and J ends were trimmed by 4 bases and 0 bases, with 13 bases remaining between them. The CDR3 DNA sequence: TGTGCCAGCAGCTCCCCGCGGGGGCCCTCCTACAATGAGCAGTTCTTC. Amino acid sequence: CASSSPRGPSYNEQFF.

The chain combines TRBV25-1 with TRBJ1-2, with 7 positions matching TRBD1. V shed 1 base, J shed 4 bases, and the junction held 9 bases outside the gene matches. This CDR3 contains 16 residues. The V gene's germline CDR1 is MGHDK and CDR2 SYGVNS. The CDR3 loop reads CASSEWRQGDSYGYTF. In nucleotides, the CDR3 is TGTGCCAGCAGTGAATGGCGACAGGGAGACTCCTATGGCTACACCTTC.

The rearrangement links TRBV3-1 (or the pseudogene TRBV3-2) to TRBJ1-2; D may be TRBD1 (5 bases). Germline CDR1 reads LGHDT; CDR2 reads YNNKEL (reference sequence). Between the trimmed V and J ends, which lost 5 bases and 5 bases, there was a span of 15 bases. The CDR3 covers 14 residues. The DNA for the CDR3 is TGTGCCAGCAGCTCAACACGGGAGGGGTATGGCTACACCTTC. This codes for CASSSTREGYGYTF.

The table lists this clone with a count of one. This rearrangement joins TRBV25-1 to TRBJ1-2, with a tentative D call TRBD1 (6 bases). This CDR3 has 15 residues. Trimming pared 1 base from V and 8 bases from J, leaving 17 bases between. Germline assignment: CDR1 MGHDK and CDR2 SYGVNS. The CDR3 reads CASSEWGGVESGYTF. In DNA, the CDR3 is TGTGCCAGCAGTGAATGGGGGGGCGTGGAAAGCGGCTACACCTTC.

This chain uses TRBV5-1 with TRBJ1-1; 7 bases align to TRBD1. This CDR3 comprises 13 residues. In germline, CDR1 is SGHRS, CDR2 YFSETQ. Trimming cost V 0 bases and J 4 bases; bases outside gene matches: 0. The CDR3 reads CASSLDRGTEAFF. The CDR3, as DNA: TGCGCCAGCAGCTTGGACAGGGGCACTGAAGCTTTCTTT. Using reference TRBV5-1 and TRBJ1-1 for the parts outside the CDR3, the full variable domain is KAGVTQTPRYLIKTRGQQVTLSCSPISGHRSVSWYQQTPGQGLQFLFEYFSETQRNKGNFPGRFSGRQFSNSRSEMNVSTLELGDSALYLCASSLDRGTEAFFGQGTRLTVV.

The chain employs TRBV14 and TRBJ2-7, with 8 bases aligning to TRBD2. V shed 2 bases and J 6 bases; nucleotides not matched to a gene: 6. The CDR3 length is 14 residues. Germline CDR1 and CDR2: SGHDN and FVKESK. CDR3 residues: CASSQTSGIREQYF. In DNA form, the CDR3 reads TGTGCCAGCAGCCAAACTAGCGGTATCCGCGAGCAGTACTTC.

The chain is built from TRBV6-5 and TRBJ2-7; D might be TRBD2 (5 bases). V was clipped by 6 bases and J by 6 bases, with 12 bases between them. CDR1 MNHEY and CDR2 SVGAGI come from the germline V gene. The CDR3 spans 12 residues. The CDR3 spells CASRDFSSEQYF. In nucleotides, the CDR3 is TGTGCCAGCAGGGACTTTAGCTCCGAGCAGTACTTC.

The chain carries TRBV5-1 and TRBJ2-2, with a possible D match to TRBD2 (6 bases). The CDR3 has 16 residues. The germline V gene encodes CDR1 SGHRS and CDR2 YFSETQ. Trimming removed 1 base from V and 7 bases from J, with 17 bases in between. The DNA of the CDR3 is TGCGCCAGCAGCTTGCGGTCGACGGGACTGAGCGGGGAGCTGTTTTTT. Amino acid sequence: CASSLRSTGLSGELFF. The whole variable domain, filled in from reference TRBV5-1 and TRBJ2-2, reads KAGVTQTPRYLIKTRGQQVTLSCSPISGHRSVSWYQQTPGQGLQFLFEYFSETQRNKGNFPGRFSGRQFSNSRSEMNVSTLELGDSALYLCASSLRSTGLSGELFFGEGSRLTVL.

This clone came up a few times. The V call is TRBV9, the J call TRBJ2-4; 9 bases line up with TRBD1. Germline CDR1 is SGDLS and CDR2 is YYNGEE. The CDR3 runs to 18 residues. The V gene end was trimmed by 0 bases and the J gene end by 1 base; junction bases not matched to a gene: 8. The CDR3 is CASSVEPTGGAAKNIQYF. In nucleotides, the CDR3 is TGTGCCAGCAGCGTAGAACCCACAGGGGGCGCGGCCAAAAACATTCAGTACTTC.

V usage is TRBV18 and J usage is TRBJ1-1, with TRBD1 matching 12 bases. Germline V lookup: CDR1 KGHSH, CDR2 LQKENI. The V and J ends lost 3 bases and 5 bases, in that order; junction bases with no gene match: 4. The CDR3 totals 15 residues. The CDR3 sequence is CASSPPGQGATEAFF. DNA of the CDR3: TGTGCCAGCTCACCGCCGGGACAGGGGGCGACTGAAGCTTTCTTT.

This clone was recorded only once. This chain links TRBV30 with TRBJ2-7, with D maybe TRBD2 (5 bases). The CDR3 consists of 13 residues. Germline values: CDR1 GTSNPN, CDR2 SVGIG (reference sequence). Trimming left V 6 bases short and J 4 bases short, with 16 bases between. This chain's CDR3 is CACEGRRAYEQYF. As DNA, the CDR3 is TGTGCCTGCGAAGGACGGCGGGCGTACGAGCAGTACTTC.

This clone was recorded once. The chain carries TRBV19 and TRBJ2-7; D not certain. The CDR3 is 13 amino acids. V was shortened by 5 bases and J by 3 bases, with 11 bases between the two germline ends. Germline assignment: CDR1 LNHDA and CDR2 SQIVND (reference sequence). CDR3 sequence (DNA): TGTGCCAGTAGTCTGACATTAGGCTACGAGCAGTACTTC. It specifies CASSLTLGYEQYF.

The chain links TRBV5-4 to TRBJ1-2; no clear D. Germline CDR1 is SGHNT and CDR2 is YYREEE (reference sequence). V was pared by 0 bases and J by 7 bases, with 10 bases between. This CDR3 has 13 amino acids. The CDR3 sequence is CASSLDEIGGYTF. CDR3 nucleotide sequence: TGTGCCAGCAGCTTGGACGAGATCGGTGGCTACACCTTC.

The V and J genes are TRBV7-6 and TRBJ2-5; D is ambiguous. V was shortened by 1 base and J by 0 bases, with 18 bases between the two germline ends. CDR1 is SGHVS and CDR2 is FNYEAQ in the germline V gene. The CDR3 is 18 residues long. The chain's CDR3 is CASSLGPPNPKYQETQYF. CDR3 bases: TGTGCCAGCAGCTTAGGGCCTCCCAACCCAAAGTACCAAGAGACCCAGTACTTC.

The chain recombines TRBV20-1 with TRBJ2-1; the D is unclear. The CDR3 spans 11 residues. Trimming took off 1 base at V and 12 bases at J, with 10 bases between the two ends. Germline V CDR1 and CDR2: DFQATT, SNEGSKA (reference sequence). The CDR3, as DNA: TGCAGTGCTAGAGGCCCCTCGGGGCAGTTCTTC. Translating it yields CSARGPSGQFF.

This chain joins TRBV9 and TRBJ2-4; TRBD2 is a possible D gene (5 bases). The V end lost 0 bases, the J end lost 4 bases, and 5 bases lay between the germline ends. CDR1 and CDR2 (germline): SGDLS, YYNGEE. This CDR3 has 13 amino acids. CDR3 in amino acids: CASSVGEKNIQYF. CDR3 nucleotides: TGTGCCAGCAGCGTAGGGGAGAAAAACATTCAGTACTTC. Using reference TRBV9 and TRBJ2-4 for the parts outside the CDR3, the full variable domain is DSGVTQTPKHLITATGQRVTLRCSPRSGDLSVYWYQQSLDQGLQFLIQYYNGEERAKGNILERFSAQQFPDLHSELNLSSLELGDSALYFCASSVGEKNIQYFGAGTRLSVL.

This clone was counted once. The sample carries other DNA sequences with the same CDR3. This chain joins TRBV18 and TRBJ1-4, with unresolved D. V shed 6 bases and J shed 0 bases, with 8 bases lying between them. CDR1 KGHSH and CDR2 LQKENI come from the germline V gene. This CDR3 spans 14 amino acids. The DNA for the CDR3 is TGTGCCAGCTCCTTGACTGCAACTAATGAAAAACTGTTTTTT. Translation gives CASSLTATNEKLFF.